This T cell receptor beta chain was captured in a study of identical twins. The study, taken as a whole, reports: Low generation-probability sequences were in excess among twin-shared out-of-frame alpha sequences.

TCRdb reprocessed the 5' RACE reads via MiXCR and lists one record per CDR3 protein. This sample yields some 710,000 distinct CDR3 sequences, of which around 6.1% are seen a single time; around 1.7% belongs to the top ten. This CDR3 has 12 amino acids. Deletions cut 8 bases from V and 4 bases from J, with 10 bases between. The germline gives CDR1 SNHLY, CDR2 FYNNEI. This clonotype was counted once. Its antigen is unidentified. The chain joins TRBV2 to TRBJ2-3; D gene unclear. Sequenced: naive T cells sorted from blood. This sequence was found in a man aged 18 to 30 in good health. CDR3 sequence reads: CASQSGPDTQYF. The CDR3 DNA sequence: TGTGCCAGCCAATCCGGGCCAGATACGCAGTATTTT.